Below, one T cell receptor beta chain is given with its context. This receptor's antigen is unknown. Per-base qualities were not stored, and no clone one base away is much larger. From the second PCR step onward, the TCR alpha chain libraries and the TCR beta chain libraries were amplified separately. To determine each donor's CMV status, fresh PBMCs were stimulated overnight with CMV viral lysate, and IFNgamma production from CD4+ T cells was then assessed. CD4 T cells were positively selected using Miltenyi beads, after which CD8 T cells were positively selected from the CD4-negative fraction. Cells stained for CD3, CD4, CD8, CD45RA, CD27 and a live/dead dye were sorted on a BD Aria II into four subsets by CD45RA and CD27. A few healthy volunteers provided blood, and the blood of each volunteer was split into CD4 and CD8 T cells and then into four differentiation subsets. About 0.13 L of peripheral blood was collected from each donor, and PBMC were isolated from the blood using Ficoll-Paque PLUS density-gradient centrifugation. Sorted cells were lysed in RLT buffer, after which RNA was extracted using a Qiagen RNeasy kit and stored at -80 degrees C.

The data are from a study of naive and memory T cell subsets (TCRdb year 2017). About the study as a whole: Sorted naive and memory T cell subsets from peripheral blood were analyzed in the study using a UMI-based, open-source pipeline for TCR alpha and beta sequencing. IgG serology results and the functional CMV T cell responses were in complete agreement. RNA was DNase-treated and reverse transcribed with TCR constant-region primers, mostly using SuperScript III.

Library creation used UMI-ligation and nested PCR. The beta constant-region primer consisted of an equimolar mixture of two oligonucleotides that together covered TRBC1 and TRBC2. Four rounds of PCR, combining the SP2 primer with nested alpha and beta constant-region primers, were used to amplify the ligated cDNA. T4 RNA ligase 1 ligated a single-stranded oligonucleotide carrying the SP2 primer and a 12-nucleotide UMI to the cDNA 3' end. The ligation reaction was kept at 16 degrees C for roughly 18-24 hours. PCR2 was usually performed as a SYBR Green qPCR and halted at a preset threshold so that over-amplification would not occur. Apart from the first purification, every purification step used Agencourt AMPure XP magnetic beads. Libraries were quantified by Qubit and checked on a TapeStation, where a main peak was expected near 650 bp. The pooled libraries were sequenced on an Illumina MiSeq using v2 2x251 paired-end kits, which usually yielded roughly 1-2.2 million reads per sample. Each sample's library went into the pool at roughly 4 nM, and roughly 5-8% PhiX was added to help with cluster recognition. The study's processing was this. Decombinator assigned V and J genes to Demultiplexor-processed FASTQ reads by tag matching, allowing a single base-pair mismatch. Collapsinator relied on UMIs to fix sequencing errors as well as frequency errors caused by PCR heterogeneity. CDR3Translator translated TCRs and extracted CDR3s from the conserved cysteine to the FGXG phenylalanine, flagging non-productive sequences. Gini, Shannon entropy and inverse Simpson indices were calculated on repertoires that had been subsampled to equal numbers of UMI-defined TCRs. Clonotype abundance distributions were fitted to a power law by maximum likelihood within the linear range. For one naive CD8 sample, the pipeline and MIGEC produced similar UMI counts, unique TCR numbers and clonal distributions. In one analysis, naive TCRs also found in any memory subset of the same donor were removed from the naive repertoire. The repertoires were searched for several thousand CMV-associated CDR3 sequences that had been compiled from VDJdb and a published dataset. Clones were called with MiXCR by TCRdb after fastp trimmed the public reads at Q25, and only in-frame beta chains were retained. Identical CDR3 proteins give one entry, which carries the most common genes and DNA. TCRdb assigned the V and J calls; the authors' analysis was not used. Here the sample has over 65,000 distinct CDR3 sequences; 9% occur a single time. Less than 1.5% of the sample lies in the top ten.

The germline V gene gives CDR1 as MGHRA and CDR2 as YSYEKL. CDR3 length: 17 amino acids, cysteine to phenylalanine. Just CDR3 DNA is preserved here, 51 bases in frame from base 1. Unmatched junction bases come to 10, with V trimmed by 4 bases and J by 2 bases. General findings and caveats noted by the study authors: The repertoire findings for the naive and memory subsets could not be validated against a ground truth, as none was available. RNA-based TCR counts may be influenced by expression changes linked to T cell activation and differentiation. TCR abundance followed a power law with an exponent that was different for naive and memory subsets but consistent across the three individuals. In both CD4 and CD8 cells, a rise in Gini index and a fall in Shannon and inverse Simpson diversity were observed from naive through CM, EM and EMRA. A clonotype was defined as a single alpha or beta chain sequence rather than as a paired alpha/beta receptor. Naive repertoires, especially CD8, contained a few larger clonotypes, possibly memory cells re-expressing CD45RA. Once error correction was done, more than 90% of naive TCR sequences showed up just once, which made the naive abundance distributions much steeper than those of the memory subsets.

Sequencing used naive CD8+ T cells from blood. In light of the paper, this sample's cell subset or site label describes: naive T cells, CD45RA high CD27+. The sequence came from a human donor in good health. This receptor chain uses TRBV4-1 and TRBJ2-3, with 9 bases in between that match TRBD2. The CDR3 region has the sequence CASSLRATSGYTDTQYF. The nucleotide sequence reads as follows: TGCGCCAGCAGCCTTAGGGCGACTAGCGGATACACAGATACGCAGTATTTT.